These 23 T cell receptor beta chains were sequenced from one sample in a study of T cells in Graves' hyperthyroidism and ophthalmopathy. TCR beta CDR3 regions were amplified from RNA transcripts. TCR CDR3 regions were first amplified by RT-PCR with HTBI primers. TCRdb itself ran the multiplex PCR reads through MiXCR, one entry per CDR3 protein. In the table there are about 400,000 distinct CDR3 sequences, about 16% of which are singletons. Sequencing was carried out using blood. The receptors stem from a woman in her 30s with Graves' hyperthyroidism.

The V gene is TRBV6-2 or TRBV6-3, the J gene TRBJ2-1; possibly TRBD2 for D (6 bases). Germline V gene data show CDR1 as MNHEY and CDR2 as SVGEGT. The CDR3 extends over 16 amino acids. Trimming removed 7 bases from V and 3 bases from J, with 19 bases in between. The CDR3 coding sequence is TGTGCCAGCAATGACCCCGAAGCGGGCTTCTACAATGAGCAGTTCTTC. Its protein product is CASNDPEAGFYNEQFF.

This chain joins TRBV28 and TRBJ1-6, with a possible D match to TRBD1 (6 bases). Germline V gene data show CDR1 as MDHEN and CDR2 as SYDVKM. Trimming removed 7 bases from V and 6 bases from J, with 10 bases in between. This CDR3 spans 13 amino acids. This chain's CDR3 is CASMTGSNSPLHF. The CDR3 DNA reads TGTGCCAGCATGACAGGCAGTAATTCACCCCTCCACTTT.

This sequence joins TRBV6-2 or TRBV6-3 and TRBJ1-3; the D gene is possibly TRBD1 (6 bases). Germline CDR1 is MNHEY and CDR2 is SVGEGT. The CDR3 sequence is 11 residues long. The ends were cut back, 7 bases at V and 8 bases at J, with 9 bases in the middle. CDR3 protein: CASKRQDTIYF. As DNA, the CDR3 is TGTGCCAGCAAACGACAGGACACCATATATTTT.

This clonotype has at least ten counts. The rearrangement uses TRBV28 and TRBJ2-7; 8 bases map to TRBD1. The J segment lost 0 bases and the V segment lost 4 bases, leaving 8 bases of the junction unmatched. Germline V CDR1 and CDR2: MDHEN, SYDVKM. The CDR3 is 16 residues long. In DNA form, the CDR3 reads TGTGCCAGCAGTTCCGACAGGGGAACCAGCTCCTACGAGCAGTACTTC. Translating it yields CASSSDRGTSSYEQYF.

This clonotype came up many times. The CDR3 here is CASSPTATSEQYF. The CDR3 nucleotides read TGTGCCAGCTCACCAACAGCTACGAGTGAGCAGTACTTC. The chain uses TRBV18 and TRBJ2-7, with D unresolved. Trimming took off 2 bases at V and 7 bases at J, with 12 bases between the two ends. The CDR3 covers 13 residues. Germline CDR1 reads KGHSH; CDR2 reads LQKENI.

This clonotype was counted a few times. The chain carries TRBV20-1 and TRBJ2-3; 8 nucleotides agree with TRBD1. Looked up from germline, CDR1 is DFQATT and CDR2 is SNEGSKA (reference sequence). With 4 bases clipped from V and 2 bases from J, the junction kept 8 bases outside the gene matches. CDR3 length: 15 amino acids. CDR3 loop: CSAITGTGVTDTQYF. For the CDR3, the DNA is TGCAGTGCTATTACCGGGACAGGCGTCACAGATACGCAGTATTTT.

In this sample, this clonotype turned up many times. The gene calls are TRBV28 and TRBJ2-5, with D maybe TRBD2 (6 bases). The CDR3 consists of 15 residues. Trimming stripped 3 bases from V and 2 bases from J, with 13 bases between. The germline CDR1 and CDR2 sequences are MDHEN and SYDVKM. The DNA for the CDR3 is TGTGCCAGCAGTTTTAGCGGAGCTACGCAAGAGACCCAGTACTTC. Its translation: CASSFSGATQETQYF.

There are many counts of this clonotype. The gene calls are TRBV27 and TRBJ1-5; no reliable D call. Per germline, CDR1 MNHEY and CDR2 SMNVEV (reference sequence). The germline V and J ends were trimmed by 3 bases and 0 bases, with 9 bases remaining between them. The CDR3 is 15 amino acids. CDR3 DNA: TGTGCCAGCAGTTTGGAGGGAATTAGCAATCAGCCCCAGCATTTT. It encodes CASSLEGISNQPQHF.

This clonotype was recorded many times. This sequence joins TRBV24-1 and TRBJ2-3, with unresolved D. The CDR3 loop spans 16 amino acids. Per the germline V gene, CDR1 is KGHDR and CDR2 is SFDVKD. V lost 1 base and J 0 bases, leaving 10 bases between the germline ends. DNA of the CDR3: TGTGCCACCAGTGATTTCGGTACAGCTAGCACAGATACGCAGTATTTT. Translating it yields CATSDFGTASTDTQYF.

This clonotype has a count of ten or more. The chain joins TRBV20-1 to TRBJ2-5; 11 bases are shared with TRBD2. Germline values: CDR1 DFQATT, CDR2 SNEGSKA (reference sequence). V lost 0 bases to trimming and J lost 4 bases; unmatched junction nucleotides: 7. The CDR3 has 16 amino acids. The DNA for the CDR3 is TGCAGTGCTAGAGATGGAAGAACTAGCGGGAGAGAGACCCAGTACTTC. Protein product: CSARDGRTSGRETQYF.

The chain couples TRBV20-1 to TRBJ2-2, with D uncertain. In germline, CDR1 is DFQATT, CDR2 SNEGSKA (reference sequence). V lost 1 base and J lost 5, with 8 bases in between. The CDR3 runs 13 residues. CDR3 coding DNA: TGCAGTGCTAGAGTCCCATATACCGGGGAGCTGTTTTTT. Its translation is CSARVPYTGELFF.

This clonotype occurred a few times. This sequence joins TRBV11-2 and TRBJ2-7, with D tentatively TRBD1 (6 bases). Germline loops: CDR1 SGHAT, CDR2 FQNNGV. V was pared by 5 bases and J by 2 bases, with 16 bases between. The CDR3 has 15 amino acids. As DNA, the CDR3 is TGTGCCAGCAGCCATACAGGGATCCCGCCCTACGAGCAGTACTTC. Translating gives CASSHTGIPPYEQYF.

The rearrangement links TRBV5-5 to TRBJ2-1; D may be TRBD2 (5 bases). CDR3 length equals 15 residues. The V gene's germline CDR1 is SGHKS and CDR2 YYEKEE (reference sequence). Trimming took 1 base from V and 5 from J, leaving 13 bases between them. CDR3 in DNA: TGTGCCAGCAGCTTGTCCTGGACTCAAAACAATGAGCAGTTCTTC. It encodes CASSLSWTQNNEQFF.

The chain couples TRBV9 to TRBJ2-1; D unclear. Germline V gene lookup returns CDR1 SGDLS and CDR2 YYNGEE. CDR3 length equals 14 residues. The V and J ends lost 4 bases and 7 bases respectively, with 15 bases between them. The DNA for the CDR3 is TGTGCCAGCAGCTCTGGCCGAGAGGTGAATGAGCAGTTCTTC. This translates into CASSSGREVNEQFF.

This clonotype was seen a few times. The junction departs from germline at one end; a sequencing error may be responsible. The chain links TRBV28 to TRBJ1-2, with D unresolved. Germline V gene sequence: CDR1 MDHEN, CDR2 SYDVKM. The length of the CDR3 is 12 residues. The CDR3 DNA follows: TGTGCCAGCGGGGAGCCGGACTATAGCTACACCTTC. Amino acid sequence: CASGEPDYSYTF.

The V gene is TRBV6-5, the J gene TRBJ1-5; D remains unclear. The CDR3 runs 14 residues. V was trimmed by 2 bases and J by 4 bases, leaving 9 bases between them. Germline V gene sequence: CDR1 MNHEY, CDR2 SVGAGI. Written as DNA, the CDR3 is TGTGCCAGCAGTTACGGAGGGTCGAATCAGCCCCAGCATTTT. This codes for CASSYGGSNQPQHF.

In this sample, this clonotype turned up many times. The rearrangement links TRBV28 to TRBJ2-5; weak D call: TRBD1 (5 bases). CDR3 length: 13 residues. The germline gives CDR1 MDHEN, CDR2 SYDVKM. Trimming stripped 10 bases from V and 4 bases from J, with 16 bases between. The CDR3 DNA reads as TGTGCCACAAGGACACCGCCTACAGAGACCCAGTACTTC. Translation: CATRTPPTETQYF.

V usage is TRBV28 and J usage is TRBJ1-2; no clear D gene. This CDR3 has 14 residues. Looked up from germline, CDR1 is MDHEN and CDR2 is SYDVKM. The V gene lost 6 bases and the J gene lost 5 bases, with 16 bases spanning the gap. CDR3 in DNA: TGTGCCAGCAGCCGGATTTCGGTTCTGTATGGCTACACCTTC. It yields the protein CASSRISVLYGYTF.

This clonotype appeared a few times. V gene TRBV25-1 combines with J gene TRBJ2-3; TRBD2 is a possible D gene (5 bases). CDR3 length: 13 amino acids. Germline CDR1 is MGHDK and CDR2 is SYGVNS. V gave up 4 bases and J gave up 2 bases, with 7 bases separating them. Here the CDR3 DNA reads TGTGCCAGCAGTGCTGACTACACAGATACGCAGTATTTT. Protein: CASSADYTDTQYF.

To note about this clonotype: This may be a read error, as it is one base from a much larger clone. The chain is built from TRBV30 and TRBJ2-3; 9 nucleotides line up with TRBD2. This CDR3 is 14 amino acids long. Germline-derived CDR1 and CDR2 are GTSNPN and SVGIG (reference sequence). J lost 5 bases, V lost 5 bases, and 8 bases had no gene match. The CDR3 is CAWGLAGFGDTQYF. The CDR3 DNA follows: TGTGCCTGGGGGCTAGCGGGATTTGGAGATACGCAGTATTTT.

This clonotype showed up many times. The rearrangement links TRBV5-1 to TRBJ2-3; 7 bases align to TRBD2. Germline loops: CDR1 SGHRS, CDR2 YFSETQ. CDR3 length equals 16 residues. V shed 4 bases and J 4 bases; nucleotides not matched to a gene: 12. The CDR3 sequence is CASSRGLVGSSDTQYF. CDR3 coding DNA: TGCGCCAGCAGCCGAGGACTAGTCGGGAGTTCAGATACGCAGTATTTT. Combining the CDR3 with reference TRBV5-1 and TRBJ2-3 gives the whole variable domain KAGVTQTPRYLIKTRGQQVTLSCSPISGHRSVSWYQQTPGQGLQFLFEYFSETQRNKGNFPGRFSGRQFSNSRSEMNVSTLELGDSALYLCASSRGLVGSSDTQYFGPGTRLTVL.

On this clonotype: Likely a read error: the CDR3 ends without its conserved phenylalanine or tryptophan. The rearrangement links TRBV11-2 to TRBJ2-5, with 7 bases lining up with TRBD1. Looked up from germline, CDR1 is SGHAT and CDR2 is FQNNGV. The CDR3 length is 13 residues. The V gene end was trimmed by 6 bases and the J gene end by 3 bases; junction bases not matched to a gene: 4. The CDR3, as DNA: TGTGCCAGCAGTCCCGGGACAGAAGAGACCCAGTACTCC. Its protein product is CASSPGTEETQYS.

Worth noting for this clonotype: Possible read error: a much larger clone is one base away. The CDR3 ends on some other residue instead of the conserved phenylalanine or tryptophan, so this is likely a read error. This chain uses TRBV6-1 with TRBJ2-7, with D possibly being TRBD1 or TRBD2 (6 bases each). The V end lost 6 bases, the J end lost 2 bases, and 17 bases lay between the germline ends. Per germline, CDR1 MNHNS and CDR2 SASEGT. The CDR3 is 15 amino acids. The CDR3 DNA follows: TGTGCCAGCAGGGACAGCGGAGGGAGGACCTACGAGCAGTACTCC. Translating it yields CASRDSGGRTYEQYS.